Each of the 20 T cell receptor beta chains below was sequenced from the same sample in a study of T cells in Graves' hyperthyroidism and ophthalmopathy. It was RNA transcripts that yielded the amplified TCR beta CDR3 regions. First-round RT-PCR with HTBI primers amplified the TCR CDR3 region. TCRdb called the multiplex PCR reads again in MiXCR, with one record for every CDR3 protein. The sample has 500,000 to 750,000 distinct CDR3 sequences, 15% to 19% seen once. Specimen: blood. The source is a woman aged 30 to 39 with Graves' hyperthyroidism.

In this sample, this clonotype turned up many times. The CDR3 DNA is TGCGCCAGCAGCGCCTCCGGGACAGGTCTCTACGAGCAGTACTTC. This translates into CASSASGTGLYEQYF. The V call is TRBV5-1, the J call TRBJ2-7, with 8 bases that match TRBD1. J lost 3 bases, V lost 4 bases, and 9 bases had no gene match. Germline CDR1 is SGHRS and CDR2 is YFSETQ. This CDR3 has 15 amino acids.

The J gene is TRBJ1-2, the V gene TRBV20-1; 8 nucleotides match TRBD1. The CDR3 is made up of 13 amino acids. Per germline, CDR1 DFQATT and CDR2 SNEGSKA (reference sequence). V lost 4 bases and J lost 3; bases outside the gene matches: 4. Here the CDR3 DNA reads TGCAGTGCTAACAGGGGGGAAGACTATGGCTACACCTTC. It encodes CSANRGEDYGYTF.

This clonotype was counted at least ten times. J is TRBJ2-5 and V is TRBV7-9; D remains ambiguous. The length of the CDR3 is 13 residues. In germline, CDR1 is SEHNR, CDR2 FQNEAQ (reference sequence). V was pared by 2 bases and J by 2 bases, with 6 bases between. Written as DNA, the CDR3 is TGTGCCAGCAGCTTACCCCGACAAGAGACCCAGTACTTC. It yields the protein CASSLPRQETQYF.

V is TRBV27 and J is TRBJ2-7; 7 bases align to TRBD1. There are 16 residues in the CDR3. Germline CDR1 reads MNHEY; CDR2 reads SMNVEV (reference sequence). V was pared by 5 bases and J by 3 bases, with 13 bases of the junction left unmatched. The CDR3 loop is CASSHRGRISGYEQYF. CDR3 nucleotide sequence: TGTGCCAGCAGTCATAGGGGGCGCATCTCCGGCTACGAGCAGTACTTC.

About this clonotype: A much bigger clone sits one base away, suggesting this may be a read error. The chain is built from TRBV5-1 and TRBJ2-3, with D tentatively TRBD1 or TRBD2 (5 bases each). CDR3 size: 13 residues. V was trimmed by 6 bases and J by 6 bases, leaving 14 bases between them. Per germline, CDR1 SGHRS and CDR2 YFSETQ. The CDR3 loop reads CASIGTSQDTQYF. CDR3 nucleotides: TGCGCCAGCATCGGGACGAGTCAGGATACGCAGTATTTT.

In its sample, this clonotype was seen many times. V is TRBV28 and J is TRBJ2-1, with D perhaps TRBD2 (6 bases). Per germline, CDR1 MDHEN and CDR2 SYDVKM. This CDR3 contains 15 residues. Between the trimmed V and J ends, which lost 5 bases and 5 bases, there was a span of 16 bases. CDR3 sequence: CASSPHGRGNNEQFF. The DNA of the CDR3 is TGTGCCAGCAGTCCCCATGGGCGGGGAAACAATGAGCAGTTCTTC.

In regard to this clonotype: Being one base from a much bigger clone, this may be a read error. The chain combines TRBV10-3 with TRBJ2-5; a weak D match, TRBD2 (5 bases). Germline V lookup: CDR1 ENHRY, CDR2 SYGVKD. Trimming took off 8 bases at V and 2 bases at J, with 12 bases between the two ends. The CDR3 is made up of 13 amino acids. CDR3 sequence: CAIGLGPQETQYF. For the CDR3, the DNA is TGTGCCATCGGACTCGGACCACAAGAGACCCAGTACTTC.

This clonotype was detected many times. This sequence joins TRBV28 and TRBJ2-7; maybe TRBD1 (6 bases). This CDR3 contains 15 residues. The germline V gene has CDR1 MDHEN and CDR2 SYDVKM. The V and J ends lost 6 bases and 0 bases respectively, with 15 bases between them. The CDR3 nucleotides read TGTGCCAGCAGCCCGGACAGCCGATTCTCCTACGAGCAGTACTTC. Protein sequence: CASSPDSRFSYEQYF.

As concerns this clonotype: A junction end diverges from the germline sequence, so it may reflect a read error. This chain connects TRBV7-2 to TRBJ2-1; 8 bases are shared with TRBD2. CDR1 SGHTA and CDR2 FQGNSA come from the germline V gene. There are 17 residues in the CDR3. In DNA form, the CDR3 reads TGTGCCAGCAGCTTATTCGGGGGGGATAGCTCCTACAATGAGCAGTCCTTC. This encodes CASSLFGGDSSYNEQSF.

This clonotype was observed a handful of times. The chain is built from TRBV12-5 and TRBJ2-1; TRBD1 matches 10 bases. CDR3 size: 16 residues. In germline, CDR1 is LGHNT, CDR2 FRNRAP. Trimming at V came to 1 base and at J to 7 bases, leaving 7 bases not matched to a gene. As DNA, the CDR3 is TGTGCTAGTGGTTTGGGCGGGACAGGGGTTTTGAATGAGCAGTTCTTC. Its protein is CASGLGGTGVLNEQFF.

The table lists this clonotype with many counts. The chain recombines TRBV28 with TRBJ1-1; D gene unclear. The V end lost 5 bases, the J end lost 3 bases, and 16 bases lay between the germline ends. The CDR3 runs to 15 residues. Germline loops: CDR1 MDHEN, CDR2 SYDVKM. The CDR3 DNA follows: TGTGCCAGCAGTCCAAGGACGATCCTCTACACTGAAGCTTTCTTT. Protein sequence: CASSPRTILYTEAFF.

The chain joins TRBV7-7 to TRBJ2-7; possible D gene TRBD1, 6 bases. CDR3 length: 13 amino acids. Trimming shortened V by 6 bases and J by 5 bases, and 14 bases separated the two germline ends. Germline V lookup: CDR1 SSHAT, CDR2 FNYEAQ (reference sequence). The CDR3 region has the DNA TGTGCCAGCAGTCCTACAGGGTCCCACGAGCAGTACTTC. It codes for CASSPTGSHEQYF. The full variable domain, rest sourced from reference TRBV7-7 and TRBJ2-7, is GAGVSQSPRYKVTKRGQDVTLRCDPISSHATLYWYQQALGQGPEFLTYFNYEAQPDKSGLPSDRFSAERPEGSISTLTIQRTEQRDSAMYRCASSPTGSHEQYFGPGTRLTVT.

This clonotype has a count of ten or more. The chain uses TRBV29-1 and TRBJ2-1, with 7 positions matching TRBD2. In germline, CDR1 is SQVTM, CDR2 ANQGSEA. Trimming took 0 bases from V and 9 from J; bases not matched to a gene: 11. The CDR3 sequence is 15 residues long. The CDR3 region is CSVEEALAVQVEQFF. For the CDR3, the DNA is TGCAGCGTTGAAGAGGCTCTAGCGGTTCAGGTTGAGCAGTTCTTC.

The rearrangement links TRBV5-4 to TRBJ2-5; maybe TRBD2 (6 bases). Germline CDR1 is SGHNT and CDR2 is YYREEE (reference sequence). V lost 4 bases and J lost 1, with 11 bases in between. The CDR3 extends over 14 amino acids. The CDR3 reads CASSRTISQETQYF. The CDR3 coding sequence is TGTGCCAGCAGCCGGACTATTAGCCAAGAGACCCAGTACTTC.

This clonotype was seen at least ten times. The V and J genes are TRBV7-9 and TRBJ2-1; D remains ambiguous. This CDR3 region has 17 residues. V was shortened by 5 bases and J by 3 bases, with 20 bases between the two germline ends. Germline CDR1 is SEHNR and CDR2 is FQNEAQ (reference sequence). The CDR3 DNA is TGTGCCAGCAGCCGACGGGCTGCCGCGCCGAGCTACAATGAGCAGTTCTTC. Protein: CASSRRAAAPSYNEQFF.

There are many counts of this clonotype. V and J are TRBV29-1 and TRBJ1-1; weak D call: TRBD1 (6 bases). This CDR3 region has 12 residues. Per germline, CDR1 SQVTM and CDR2 ANQGSEA. V lost 2 bases and J 7 bases, leaving 11 bases between the germline ends. CDR3 protein: CSVERQANEAFF. DNA for the CDR3: TGCAGCGTTGAACGACAGGCGAATGAAGCTTTCTTT.

The chain couples TRBV30 to TRBJ2-5; 7 bases are shared with TRBD1. The germline V gene encodes CDR1 GTSNPN and CDR2 SVGIG (reference sequence). There are 18 residues in the CDR3. The V gene end was trimmed by 0 bases and the J gene end by 9 bases; junction bases not matched to a gene: 22. As DNA, the CDR3 is TGTGCCTGGAGTGTGTTAGGGGGCCAAGGAAATACCAAGAGACCCCAGTACTTC. The encoded protein is CAWSVLGGQGNTKRPQYF.

This clonotype was picked up many times. The V gene is TRBV20-1, the J gene TRBJ2-5; 8 bases are a match to TRBD2. Germline CDR1 is DFQATT and CDR2 is SNEGSKA (reference sequence). The CDR3 consists of 17 residues. The J segment lost 7 bases and the V segment lost 0 bases, leaving 16 bases of the junction unmatched. The CDR3 DNA reads TGCAGTGCTAGAGATCTCGGGAGGAGCGGGAGTTTGAGGACCCAGTACTTC. Its translation is CSARDLGRSGSLRTQYF.

The table lists this clonotype with many counts. V is TRBV5-1 and J is TRBJ2-3, with TRBD1 matching over 9 bases. Trimming took 4 bases from V and 5 from J; bases not matched to a gene: 5. Germline CDR1 reads SGHRS; CDR2 reads YFSETQ. This CDR3 spans 14 amino acids. The CDR3 spells CASSEQGAKDTQYF. Here the CDR3 DNA reads TGCGCCAGCAGCGAACAGGGGGCAAAAGATACGCAGTATTTT.

This clonotype was seen ten or more times. This rearrangement joins TRBV5-1 to TRBJ2-3, with D possibly being TRBD1 or TRBD2 (5 bases each). This CDR3 has 15 amino acids. Between the trimmed V and J ends, which lost 2 bases and 0 bases, there was a span of 10 bases. The germline V gene encodes CDR1 SGHRS and CDR2 YFSETQ. Written as DNA, the CDR3 is TGCGCCAGCAGCTTAGGGGAGCTAAGCACAGATACGCAGTATTTT. Translated, it gives CASSLGELSTDTQYF.